The 12 T cell receptor beta chains in this list originate from one sample, sequenced in a study of T cells in narcolepsy. Sequenced by immunoSEQ multiplex PCR; TCRdb stores in-frame clones only, minus some. The sample holds about 25,000 clones, roughly 83% seen once. Source material: CD45RA- memory CD4+ T cells from PBMCs. The receptor set was obtained from a human donor with narcolepsy.

This chain uses TRBV10-1 with TRBJ1-4; D unclear. CDR3 length: 15 residues. V lost 0 bases and J lost 3, with 8 bases in between. From germline, CDR1 is WNHNN and CDR2 SYGVQD (reference sequence). The CDR3, as DNA: TGCGCCAGCAGTGAGTCGGGTCGGGCTAATGAAAAACTGTTTTTT. Protein: CASSESGRANEKLFF.

The chain uses TRBV6-6 and TRBJ1-5; D remains unclear. Germline loops: CDR1 MNHNY, CDR2 SVGAGI (reference sequence). Trimming stripped 4 bases from V and 6 bases from J, with 10 bases between. The length of the CDR3 is 13 residues. The CDR3 region is CASSSSPVQPQHF. In nucleotides, the CDR3 is TGTGCCAGCAGTTCCTCCCCCGTTCAGCCCCAGCATTTT.

The chain joins TRBV18 to TRBJ1-1, with TRBD1 identical over 8 bases. The CDR3 spans 15 residues. CDR1 and CDR2 from the germline V gene are KGHSH and LQKENI. J gave up 3 bases and V 3 bases, and 6 bases lay outside the gene matches. The CDR3 spells CASSPQTGVDTEAFF. The DNA for the CDR3 is TGTGCCAGCTCACCGCAGACAGGGGTGGACACTGAAGCTTTCTTT.

This clone has just one count. V usage is TRBV6-1 and J usage is TRBJ2-7; D unresolved. The CDR3 contains 14 residues. Germline V gene lookup returns CDR1 MNHNS and CDR2 SASEGT. The germline V and J ends were trimmed by 5 bases and 3 bases, with 14 bases remaining between them. Written as DNA, the CDR3 is TGTGCCAGCAGTACGGATTGGGTAAACTACGAGCAGTACTTC. Protein product: CASSTDWVNYEQYF.

The CDR3 nucleotides are TGCGCCAGCAGCCAAGAGGGACGGGCAGCTGGGTCTGGAAACACCATATATTTT. It yields the protein CASSQEGRAAGSGNTIYF. The V call is TRBV4-1, the J call TRBJ1-3; TRBD1 is a possible D gene (5 bases). Trimming cost V 0 bases and J 1 base, with 16 bases left between them. The CDR3 sequence is 18 residues long. Germline CDR1 is MGHRA and CDR2 is YSYEKL.

As concerns this clone: Germline is not matched at one junction end, which may reflect a read error. This rearrangement joins TRBV7-3 to TRBJ2-2, with 8 bases matching TRBD1. The CDR3 spans 14 residues. In germline, CDR1 is SGHTA, CDR2 FQGTGA. This CDR3 reads CASSSHRGSGELLF. The CDR3 region has the DNA TGTGCCAGCAGCTCTCACAGGGGGTCCGGGGAGCTGCTTTTT.

The chain combines TRBV18 with TRBJ2-3; D is perhaps TRBD2 (6 bases). The germline gives CDR1 KGHSH, CDR2 LQKENI. Trimming left V 0 bases short and J 2 bases short, with 9 bases between. The CDR3 runs to 15 residues. Written as DNA, the CDR3 is TGTGCCAGCTCACCACCGATGGGACTCACAGATACGCAGTATTTT. Its translation is CASSPPMGLTDTQYF.

This chain joins TRBV12-1 and TRBJ1-6. TRBV12-1 is a listed pseudogene. The CDR3 runs 15 residues. In DNA form, the CDR3 reads TGTGCCAGCAGCCTTCAGGGAGTTTATAATTCACCCCTCCACTTT. Its translation is CASSLQGVYNSPLHF.

The rearrangement links TRBV27 to TRBJ2-7; a weak D match, TRBD1 (5 bases). From germline, CDR1 is MNHEY and CDR2 SMNVEV (reference sequence). V shed 6 bases and J shed 0 bases, with 15 bases lying between them. CDR3 length: 15 residues. The CDR3 sequence: CASRTSGQGSYEQYF. CDR3 nucleotide sequence: TGTGCCAGCAGGACATCAGGGCAGGGCTCCTACGAGCAGTACTTC.

This clone was recorded only once. V is TRBV21-1 and J is TRBJ2-1; TRBD2 is taken as the D call from the table, unchecked against the DNA. TRBV21-1 is termed a pseudogene. The CDR3 totals 16 residues. DNA for the CDR3: TGTGCCAGCAGCAGCAGGACTAGCGGGCGAAACAATGAGCAGTTCTTC. This sequence encodes CASSSRTSGRNNEQFF.

The J gene is TRBJ2-4, the V gene TRBV7-3, with 7 bases identical to TRBD1. Germline values: CDR1 SGHTA, CDR2 FQGTGA. Germline trimming cut 1 base from V and 3 bases from J; bases unmatched to any gene: 3. This CDR3 is built from 15 residues. The CDR3 coding sequence is TGTGCCAGCAGCTTAAACGCAGGGGGCAAAAACATTCAGTACTTC. Translating it yields CASSLNAGGKNIQYF.

This sequence joins TRBV5-1 and TRBJ2-1; the match to TRBD2 covers 12 bases. Germline V gene sequence: CDR1 SGHRS, CDR2 YFSETQ. The CDR3 length is 20 residues. V lost 5 bases to trimming and J lost 0 bases; unmatched junction nucleotides: 15. CDR3 sequence: CASRPRELAGGPNSYNEQFF. DNA of the CDR3: TGCGCCAGCAGGCCCCGGGAGCTAGCGGGAGGGCCAAACTCCTACAATGAGCAGTTCTTC.